This TCR beta chain was found in a study of blood T cell repertoires in COVID-19. Using immunoSEQ multiplex PCR, the repertoire was profiled, and TCRdb retains in-frame clones only, with some absent. The sample contains 120,000 to 150,000 clones, around 84% of which appear only once. The CDR3 extends over 13 amino acids. Between the trimmed V and J ends, which lost 7 bases and 2 bases, there was a span of 14 bases. CDR1 is GTSNPN, CDR2 SVGIG, per germline (reference sequence). Sequencing was carried out using peripheral blood. This clonotype was sampled from a human donor with acute or convalescent COVID-19. The donor label of this sample is uncertain. The chain is built from TRBV30 and TRBJ1-2; no clear D. Here the CDR3 DNA reads TGTGCCTCCCCAAGAGGAGGGAACTATGGCTACACCTTC. Its protein is CASPRGGNYGYTF.